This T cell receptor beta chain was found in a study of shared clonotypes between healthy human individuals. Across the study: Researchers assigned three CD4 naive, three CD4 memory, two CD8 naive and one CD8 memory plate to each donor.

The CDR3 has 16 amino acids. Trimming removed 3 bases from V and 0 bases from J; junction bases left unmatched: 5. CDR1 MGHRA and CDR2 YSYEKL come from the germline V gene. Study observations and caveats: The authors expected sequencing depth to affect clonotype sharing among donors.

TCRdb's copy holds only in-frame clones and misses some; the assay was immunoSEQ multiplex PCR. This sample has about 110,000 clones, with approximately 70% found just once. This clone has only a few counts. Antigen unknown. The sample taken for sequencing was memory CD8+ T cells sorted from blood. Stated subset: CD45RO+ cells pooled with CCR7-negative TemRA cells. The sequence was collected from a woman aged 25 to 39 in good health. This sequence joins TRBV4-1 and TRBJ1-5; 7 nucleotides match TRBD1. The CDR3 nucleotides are TGCGCCAGCAGCCAGGGACAGTTCTATAGCAATCAGCCCCAGCATTTT. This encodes CASSQGQFYSNQPQHF.